Shown below are 26 T cell receptor beta chains from a single sample sequenced in a study of memory CD4+ T cells and cytomegalovirus serostatus. The sort gate was single viable CD3+CD4+CD8-CD45RO+ cells for memory CD4+ T cells. Method: immunoSEQ multiplex PCR; TCRdb's copy keeps in-frame clones and lacks some. The repertoire includes some 46,000 clones, about three quarters of them detected once, and just over 0.6% sits in the top ten. Sequencing used memory CD4+ T cells from blood. Receptor source: an adult in good health and CMV-seronegative.

J is TRBJ1-5 and V is TRBV6-5; 7 nucleotides agree with TRBD1. CDR1 is MNHEY and CDR2 is SVGAGI in the germline V gene. The CDR3 is 14 amino acids. Trimming removed 6 bases from V and 4 bases from J; junction bases left unmatched: 6. Written as DNA, the CDR3 is TGTGCCAGCAGCCGCGGGACAGTTAATCAGCCCCAGCATTTT. Translated, it gives CASSRGTVNQPQHF.

The rearrangement joins TRBV7-2 to TRBJ1-6; 10 bases agree with TRBD1. Germline lookup yields CDR1 SGHTA and CDR2 FQGNSA. V gave up 4 bases and J gave up 5 bases; unmatched junction bases: 2. This CDR3 has 15 amino acids. This CDR3 is CASSSGQGDNSPLHF. The DNA of the CDR3 is TGTGCCAGCAGCTCCGGACAGGGGGATAATTCACCCCTCCACTTT.

The CDR3 DNA reads TGTGCCAGCGACGGGACTAACTACAATGAGCAGTTCTTC. Translating gives CASDGTNYNEQFF. J is TRBJ2-1 and V is TRBV6-1, with 7 bases that match TRBD2. Looked up from germline, CDR1 is MNHNS and CDR2 is SASEGT. Unmatched junction bases numbered 4, after V lost 8 bases and J lost 3 bases. The CDR3 sequence is 13 residues long.

CDR3 region: CASSFGQSGNTIYF. The CDR3 bases are TGCGCCAGCAGCTTCGGACAGTCTGGAAACACCATATATTTT. This chain uses TRBV5-1 with TRBJ1-3; possible D gene TRBD1, 6 bases. Germline-derived CDR1 and CDR2 are SGHRS and YFSETQ. V was pared by 2 bases and J by 1 base, with 7 bases between. The CDR3 is 14 residues long.

The chain carries TRBV6-1 and TRBJ2-2; D gene uncertain. V was pared by 1 base and J by 6 bases, with 9 bases between. In germline, CDR1 is MNHNS, CDR2 SASEGT. CDR3 size: 14 residues. Here the CDR3 DNA reads TGTGCCAGCAGTGAAGAATCCGGGTCCGGGGAGCTGTTTTTT. This sequence encodes CASSEESGSGELFF.

The CDR3 region has the DNA TGCGCCAGCAGCGTGGGGGGCCGGGAGACCCAGTACTTC. Residues: CASSVGGRETQYF. V is TRBV5-1 and J is TRBJ2-5, with D perhaps being TRBD1 or TRBD2 (6 bases each). From germline, CDR1 is SGHRS and CDR2 YFSETQ. CDR3 length: 13 residues. Trimming took off 4 bases at V and 5 bases at J, with 12 bases between the two ends.

The chain uses TRBV7-2 and TRBJ2-3; no firm D call. Germline loops: CDR1 SGHTA, CDR2 FQGNSA. The V end was cut by 2 bases, the J end by 0 bases, with 18 bases between. The CDR3 consists of 18 residues. The CDR3 loop is CASSLLPVTPTSTDTQYF. The CDR3 region has the DNA TGTGCCAGCAGCTTACTTCCCGTAACCCCCACTAGCACAGATACGCAGTATTTT.

The rearrangement joins TRBV9 to TRBJ1-1; D unresolved. Germline V gene sequence: CDR1 SGDLS, CDR2 YYNGEE. This CDR3 region has 14 residues. V was trimmed by 2 bases and J by 6 bases, leaving 14 bases between them. The chain's CDR3 is CASSVGEVEAEAFF. The CDR3 DNA follows: TGTGCCAGCAGCGTCGGGGAGGTTGAAGCTGAAGCTTTCTTT. Filled out from reference TRBV9 and TRBJ1-1, the complete variable domain reads DSGVTQTPKHLITATGQRVTLRCSPRSGDLSVYWYQQSLDQGLQFLIQYYNGEERAKGNILERFSAQQFPDLHSELNLSSLELGDSALYFCASSVGEVEAEAFFGQGTRLTVV.

The J gene is TRBJ2-3, the V gene TRBV10-3, with a possible D match to TRBD2 (6 bases). In germline, CDR1 is ENHRY, CDR2 SYGVKD. The ends were cut back, 7 bases at V and 5 bases at J, with 13 bases in the middle. This CDR3 region has 13 residues. The CDR3 nucleotides read TGTGCCATCAACCAAAAAGCGGGAGATACGCAGTATTTT. Amino acid sequence: CAINQKAGDTQYF.

This chain links TRBV18 with TRBJ1-2, with a tentative D call TRBD1 (6 bases). V was pared by 3 bases and J by 2 bases, with 16 bases between. Germline lookup yields CDR1 KGHSH and CDR2 LQKENI. This CDR3 has 16 residues. DNA of the CDR3: TGTGCCAGCTCACCCGAACAGGGTATTAGAAACTATGGCTACACCTTC. It encodes CASSPEQGIRNYGYTF.

This clone came up once. The rearrangement links TRBV5-6 to TRBJ2-2; D perhaps matches TRBD1 (6 bases). This CDR3 is built from 18 residues. V lost 5 bases to trimming and J lost 2 bases, with 22 bases between them. Germline loops: CDR1 SGHDT, CDR2 YYEEEE. CDR3 sequence (DNA): TGTGCCAGCAGTACCCTTACAGGGTCCCATTACAACACCGGGGAGCTGTTTTTT. This translates into CASSTLTGSHYNTGELFF. The variable domain in full, completed from reference TRBV5-6 and TRBJ2-2, reads DAGVTQSPTHLIKTRGQQVTLRCSPKSGHDTVSWYQQALGQGPQFIFQYYEEEERQRGNFPDRFSGHQFPNYSSELNVNALLLGDSALYLCASSTLTGSHYNTGELFFGEGSRLTVL.

The chain employs TRBV20-1 and TRBJ2-7, with D uncertain. Trimming pared 7 bases from V and 4 bases from J, leaving 11 bases between. The CDR3 is made up of 11 amino acids. Germline lookup yields CDR1 DFQATT and CDR2 SNEGSKA (reference sequence). For the CDR3, the DNA is TGCAGTGGAGGCAGCCAATACGAGCAGTACTTC. Translating it yields CSGGSQYEQYF.

This clone counts as medium-sized. The V gene is TRBV19, the J gene TRBJ1-2, with D uncertain. Between the trimmed V and J ends, which lost 2 bases and 2 bases, there was a span of 9 bases. Germline V gene data show CDR1 as LNHDA and CDR2 as SQIVND (reference sequence). The CDR3 contains 14 residues. In DNA, the CDR3 is TGTGCCAGTAGTATACTGGCCGGCAACTATGGCTACACCTTC. It codes for CASSILAGNYGYTF.

This chain joins TRBV7-9 and TRBJ2-1, with D perhaps matching TRBD1 or TRBD2 (5 bases each). With 1 base removed from V and 7 bases from J, the gap between germline ends came to 8 bases. This CDR3 contains 13 residues. Germline CDR1 reads SEHNR; CDR2 reads FQNEAQ (reference sequence). The CDR3 coding sequence is TGTGCCAGCAGCTTAGTTTGGGGGAATGAGCAGTTCTTC. Protein product: CASSLVWGNEQFF.

This chain connects TRBV11-1 to TRBJ2-6, with 7 bases identical to TRBD1. V lost 3 bases to trimming and J lost 0 bases; unmatched junction nucleotides: 5. The CDR3 spans 17 residues. CDR1 SGHAT and CDR2 FQDESV come from the germline V gene (reference sequence). The CDR3 region is CASSFGTEHSGANVLTF. DNA for the CDR3: TGTGCCAGCAGCTTCGGGACAGAACACTCTGGGGCCAACGTCCTGACTTTC.

In this sample, this clone turned up a few times. The chain combines TRBV10-3 with TRBJ1-5; 7 nucleotides line up with TRBD1. The V gene end was trimmed by 4 bases and the J gene end by 3 bases; junction bases not matched to a gene: 15. This CDR3 contains 18 residues. The germline V gene encodes CDR1 ENHRY and CDR2 SYGVKD. This chain's CDR3 is CAISARQGTGGNNQPQHF. Written as DNA, the CDR3 is TGTGCCATCAGTGCACGACAGGGTACCGGGGGAAACAATCAGCCCCAGCATTTT.

This chain connects TRBV2 to TRBJ1-5; the match to TRBD1 covers 8 bases. Germline V gene data show CDR1 as SNHLY and CDR2 as FYNNEI. The V and J ends lost 9 bases and 4 bases, in that order; junction bases with no gene match: 5. This CDR3 contains 13 residues. The CDR3 loop reads CASTWDRNQPQHF. CDR3 in DNA: TGTGCCAGTACTTGGGACAGGAATCAGCCCCAGCATTTT.

The chain joins TRBV30 to TRBJ2-5; D is ambiguous. The CDR3 has 13 residues. Trimming took 3 bases from V and 4 from J, leaving 12 bases between them. Germline CDR1 and CDR2: GTSNPN and SVGIG (reference sequence). The CDR3 loop reads CAWREWVGETQYF. The CDR3 DNA reads TGTGCCTGGAGAGAATGGGTGGGAGAGACCCAGTACTTC.

The V call is TRBV6-1, the J call TRBJ2-5, with D tentatively TRBD1 (5 bases). There are 13 residues in the CDR3. In germline, CDR1 is MNHNS, CDR2 SASEGT. V lost 2 bases, J lost 5 bases, and 9 bases lay in between. CDR3 sequence: CASSEPGLETQYF. The CDR3 DNA sequence: TGTGCCAGCAGTGAACCAGGGTTGGAGACCCAGTACTTC.

The genes are TRBV7-9 and TRBJ1-2, with a tentative D call TRBD1 (5 bases). Trimming removed 5 bases from V and 5 bases from J, with 12 bases in between. Germline V gene data show CDR1 as SEHNR and CDR2 as FQNEAQ (reference sequence). This CDR3 is 13 amino acids long. CDR3: CASSDRTEYGYTF. The CDR3 nucleotides are TGTGCCAGCAGCGACAGAACAGAATATGGCTACACCTTC.

This clone was counted a single time. The chain is built from TRBV5-1 and TRBJ1-2; 7 bases fit TRBD1. The CDR3 covers 13 residues. V gave up 5 bases and J gave up 6 bases; unmatched junction bases: 7. Per germline, CDR1 SGHRS and CDR2 YFSETQ. The CDR3 reads CASRPGTANGYTF. DNA of the CDR3: TGCGCCAGCAGGCCCGGGACAGCTAATGGCTACACCTTC.

The chain joins TRBV7-2 to TRBJ1-2; 10 positions agree with TRBD1. This CDR3 has 15 residues. The J segment lost 5 bases and the V segment lost 6 bases, leaving 9 bases of the junction unmatched. Germline CDR1 SGHTA, CDR2 FQGNSA. The CDR3 DNA follows: TGTGCCAGCAGTTCGACAGGGGGCGCGAGGTATGGCTACACCTTC. It is translated as CASSSTGGARYGYTF.

This rearrangement joins TRBV5-4 to TRBJ1-2; D uncertain. The V end lost 4 bases, the J end lost 7 bases, and 11 bases lay between the germline ends. This CDR3 is built from 12 residues. Germline CDR1 reads SGHNT; CDR2 reads YYREEE (reference sequence). The CDR3 sequence is CASSRDRSGYTF. Here the CDR3 DNA reads TGTGCCAGCAGCCGAGACCGATCTGGCTACACCTTC.

This rearrangement joins TRBV5-4 to TRBJ2-5; TRBD2 might be the D (7 bases). Per germline, CDR1 SGHNT and CDR2 YYREEE (reference sequence). The CDR3 runs to 17 residues. V dropped 1 base and J dropped 0 bases, with 16 bases sitting between them. The CDR3 nucleotides read TGTGCCAGCAGCTTGCAACGGGGGGCCTCGTACCAAGAGACCCAGTACTTC. Translating gives CASSLQRGASYQETQYF.

There are a few counts of this clone. The J gene is TRBJ2-2, the V gene TRBV5-6; 9 positions agree with TRBD2. The J segment lost 4 bases and the V segment lost 7 bases, leaving 5 bases of the junction unmatched. Germline CDR1 and CDR2: SGHDT and YYEEEE. The CDR3 is made up of 14 amino acids. Here the CDR3 reads CASAGGLSTGELFF. DNA for the CDR3: TGTGCCAGCGCGGGGGGGCTTAGCACCGGGGAGCTGTTTTTT.

A few counts support this clone. The rearrangement uses TRBV7-8 and TRBJ1-2, with 7 bases lining up with TRBD1. Germline trimming cut 5 bases from V and 5 bases from J; bases unmatched to any gene: 11. The CDR3 has 15 amino acids. The germline V gene has CDR1 SGHVS and CDR2 FQNEAQ. Here the CDR3 reads CASSPTATGEYGYTF. CDR3 DNA: TGTGCCAGCAGCCCTACTGCAACAGGGGAATATGGCTACACCTTC.